This TCR beta chain was sequenced during a study of T-cell memory formation after mild COVID-19. Findings and limits, study-wide: What remained unconfirmed was the SARS-CoV-2 specificity of second-wave clones peaking on day 37.

This CDR3 comprises 14 residues. Germline V gives CDR1 MNHNS, CDR2 SASEGT. Trimming took 4 bases from V and 7 from J, leaving 16 bases between them. TCRdb passed the 5' RACE reads through MiXCR, listing each CDR3 protein once. The table has around 440,000 distinct CDR3 sequences, about 18% seen once. This clonotype was observed a few times. Its antigen is not identified. Sequencing was carried out using PBMCs or a T cell subset sorted from them (not recorded which). The chain employs TRBV6-1 and TRBJ1-2; D possibly corresponds to TRBD1 (5 bases). The clonotype was recovered from an adult woman who had mild COVID-19 (a few samples of this study predate the infection). Cell type and time point are not known. CDR3 sequence (DNA): TGTGCCAGCAGTGGGGCAGGGTACGGATCTGGCTACACCTTC. Protein sequence: CASSGAGYGSGYTF.